The 15 T cell receptor beta chains listed next were all sequenced from one sample in a study of blood T cell repertoires in COVID-19. TCRdb's table, derived via immunoSEQ multiplex PCR, lists solely in-frame clones and lacks some. The sample has some 130,000 clones, around nine tenths seen once. Sequenced input: PBMCs or T cells enriched from blood (not recorded which). These TCRs come from a woman aged 50 to 60 who had recovered from COVID-19.

This rearrangement joins TRBV18 to TRBJ2-7; possible D gene TRBD2, 5 bases. The CDR3 spans 15 residues. CDR1 is KGHSH and CDR2 is LQKENI in the germline V gene. Trimming removed 2 bases at V and 3 bases at J, with 14 bases between. In DNA form, the CDR3 reads TGTGCCAGCTCACCAGGGAGTCCCCTGGGCTACGAGCAGTACTTC. As protein: CASSPGSPLGYEQYF.

The chain joins TRBV18 to TRBJ1-1, with TRBD1 identical over 10 bases. V was clipped by 4 bases and J by 5 bases; unmatched bases: 4. Germline CDR1 is KGHSH and CDR2 is LQKENI. The CDR3 consists of 14 residues. CDR3 sequence (DNA): TGTGCCAGCTCACAAGACAGGGGGCAAACTGAAGCTTTCTTT. This codes for CASSQDRGQTEAFF.

CDR3 bases: TGTGCCAGCTCACCCTCAAGTGGACAGCCCCATGGCTACACCTTC. Protein sequence: CASSPSSGQPHGYTF. This chain connects TRBV18 to TRBJ1-2; D perhaps matches TRBD1 (6 bases). Germline lookup yields CDR1 KGHSH and CDR2 LQKENI. This CDR3 contains 15 residues. The V end lost 3 bases, the J end lost 6 bases, and 17 bases lay between the germline ends.

The chain combines TRBV27 with TRBJ1-6; D perhaps matches TRBD1 (6 bases). This CDR3 comprises 17 residues. The V gene's germline CDR1 is MNHEY and CDR2 SMNVEV (reference sequence). Trimming shortened V by 1 base and J by 7 bases, and 17 bases separated the two germline ends. The chain's CDR3 is CASSLYRGAKGNSPLHF. For the CDR3, the DNA is TGTGCCAGCAGTTTATATCGGGGGGCGAAGGGGAATTCACCCCTCCACTTT.

The chain joins TRBV5-1 to TRBJ1-1; D is ambiguous. V lost 0 bases to trimming and J lost 5 bases, with 8 bases between them. The CDR3 has 13 residues. Germline-derived CDR1 and CDR2 are SGHRS and YFSETQ. CDR3 sequence reads: CASSLDGGTEAFF. CDR3 DNA: TGCGCCAGCAGCTTGGACGGAGGGACTGAAGCTTTCTTT.

The chain couples TRBV5-1 to TRBJ2-1, with 9 bases lining up with TRBD2. Per the germline V gene, CDR1 is SGHRS and CDR2 is YFSETQ. V shed 3 bases, J shed 6 bases, and the junction held 1 base outside the gene matches. The CDR3 covers 13 residues. The CDR3 region is CASSSGLANEQFF. As DNA, the CDR3 is TGCGCCAGCAGCTCGGGACTAGCCAATGAGCAGTTCTTC.

This clone was recorded once. V is TRBV27 and J is TRBJ2-7; D might be TRBD2 (7 bases). Looked up from germline, CDR1 is MNHEY and CDR2 is SMNVEV (reference sequence). This CDR3 spans 13 amino acids. V gave up 4 bases and J gave up 7 bases, with 14 bases separating them. CDR3 DNA: TGTGCCAGCAGTTGGGGGGGCAGGGATGAGCAGTACTTC. Translated, it gives CASSWGGRDEQYF.

CDR3 coding DNA: TGTGCCAGCAGCCAAGTCCCAGCGGGGGGGCCGGTTCAAGAGACCCAGTACTTC. Its translation is CASSQVPAGGPVQETQYF. The gene calls are TRBV3-1 (or the pseudogene TRBV3-2) and TRBJ2-5, with TRBD2 matching 10 bases. After removal of 1 base from V and 2 bases from J, the junction contained 10 bases not matched to a gene. Germline-derived CDR1 and CDR2 are LGHDT and YNNKEL (reference sequence). There are 18 residues in the CDR3.

This rearrangement joins TRBV2 to TRBJ1-2; TRBD1 matches at 9 bases. The CDR3 spans 15 residues. Germline values: CDR1 SNHLY, CDR2 FYNNEI. The trim removed 4 bases at V and 3 bases at J, leaving 6 bases unmatched. The CDR3 sequence is CASSVLTGGDYGYTF. As DNA, the CDR3 is TGTGCCAGCAGTGTCCTTACAGGGGGCGACTATGGCTACACCTTC.

V usage is TRBV5-8 and J usage is TRBJ1-5, with 8 bases that match TRBD1. With V trimmed by 4 bases and J by 0 bases, 9 bases remained unmatched. The germline V gene encodes CDR1 SGHTS and CDR2 YDEGEE. This CDR3 contains 17 residues. The CDR3 DNA sequence: TGTGCCAGCAGCCTGACGACAGGGGCGGATAGCAATCAGCCCCAGCATTTT. Its translation is CASSLTTGADSNQPQHF.

This chain connects TRBV19 to TRBJ1-4; D is perhaps TRBD1 (5 bases). Trimming cost V 3 bases and J 13 bases, with 12 bases left between them. The CDR3 consists of 12 residues. Germline V lookup: CDR1 LNHDA, CDR2 SQIVND (reference sequence). The DNA for the CDR3 is TGTGCCAGTAGTATTGGCGCCGGGGGACTGTTTTTT. Its translation is CASSIGAGGLFF.

The rearrangement links TRBV5-4 to TRBJ2-6; TRBD1 might be the D (5 bases). The CDR3 covers 16 residues. Per germline, CDR1 SGHNT and CDR2 YYREEE (reference sequence). Trimming took off 1 base at V and 2 bases at J, with 10 bases between the two ends. CDR3 in amino acids: CASSLSSGTGANVLTF. CDR3 nucleotides: TGTGCCAGCAGCTTGTCTTCAGGGACTGGGGCCAACGTCCTGACTTTC. The full variable domain, with the rest looked up from reference TRBV5-4 and TRBJ2-6, is ETGVTQSPTHLIKTRGQQVTLRCSSQSGHNTVSWYQQALGQGPQFIFQYYREEENGRGNFPPRFSGLQFPNYSSELNVNALELDDSALYLCASSLSSGTGANVLTFGAGSRLTVL.

This clone was observed once. The genes are TRBV5-4 and TRBJ2-5; the D gene is possibly TRBD1 (6 bases). This CDR3 spans 14 amino acids. Germline CDR1 SGHNT, CDR2 YYREEE (reference sequence). The V end lost 4 bases, the J end lost 2 bases, and 12 bases lay between the germline ends. In nucleotides, the CDR3 is TGTGCCAGCAGCCCTAACAGGGTACAAGAGACCCAGTACTTC. Its translation: CASSPNRVQETQYF.

This chain links TRBV2 with TRBJ2-5; 11 bases align to TRBD1. The CDR3 is 13 amino acids. In germline, CDR1 is SNHLY, CDR2 FYNNEI. V was pared by 7 bases and J by 5 bases, with 3 bases of the junction left unmatched. CDR3 DNA: TGTGCCAGCATGGACAGGGGGCGGGAGACCCAGTACTTC. Translation gives CASMDRGRETQYF.

J is TRBJ1-4 and V is TRBV6-5; 8 nucleotides align to TRBD1. This CDR3 has 13 residues. Germline V gene lookup returns CDR1 MNHEY and CDR2 SVGAGI. J was trimmed by 8 bases and V by 9 bases; bases with no gene match: 8. DNA of the CDR3: TGTGCCAGTTTGGACAGGGTCGTCGAAAAACTGTTTTTT. Translation: CASLDRVVEKLFF.